These 22 T cell receptor beta chains came from one sample sequenced in a study of cytomegalovirus exposure and HLA in healthy donors. Primers for the PCR totalled 60 Vbeta and 13 Jbeta. Sequencing was performed with immunoSEQ multiplex PCR; in TCRdb, only in-frame clones are kept and a portion is missing. The sample contains 75,000 to 95,000 clones, 65% to 85% of which appear only once. The material sequenced was PBMCs. The receptors come from a man between 45 and 60 years old in good health and CMV-seronegative.

This clone was recorded a few times. V is TRBV5-1 and J is TRBJ1-1, with 11 positions matching TRBD1. The junction had 4 bases not matched to a gene; V was cut back by 4 bases and J by 5 bases. This CDR3 has 14 amino acids. Looked up from germline, CDR1 is SGHRS and CDR2 is YFSETQ. The CDR3 coding sequence is TGCGCCAGCAGCCTGGGGACAGGGGGGACTGAAGCTTTCTTT. Amino acid sequence: CASSLGTGGTEAFF.

The chain employs TRBV5-4 and TRBJ2-5; 11 bases fit TRBD2. The trim removed 4 bases at V and 5 bases at J, leaving 10 bases unmatched. Germline V gives CDR1 SGHNT, CDR2 YYREEE (reference sequence). This CDR3 region has 16 residues. The CDR3 sequence: CASSPSGGTSGETQYF. CDR3 sequence (DNA): TGTGCCAGCAGCCCTAGCGGGGGGACTTCCGGGGAGACCCAGTACTTC.

The CDR3 loop reads CASSMDGGNTEAFF. DNA of the CDR3: TGTGCCAGCAGTATGGACGGGGGGAACACTGAAGCTTTCTTT. The V and J genes are TRBV7-3 and TRBJ1-1; a weak D match, TRBD1 (5 bases). The germline V gene encodes CDR1 SGHTA and CDR2 FQGTGA. The CDR3 has 14 amino acids. V shed 6 bases and J shed 1 base, with 12 bases lying between them.

V gene TRBV19 combines with J gene TRBJ2-2; 11 nucleotides line up with TRBD1. CDR3 size: 15 residues. CDR1 and CDR2 (germline): LNHDA, SQIVND (reference sequence). Trimming took 6 bases from V and 4 from J; bases not matched to a gene: 4. In nucleotides, the CDR3 is TGTGCCAGTAGAGGGACAGGGGGATTCACCGGGGAGCTGTTTTTT. Protein product: CASRGTGGFTGELFF.

The chain carries TRBV7-2 and TRBJ1-6; a weak D match, TRBD1 (5 bases). The CDR3 loop spans 14 amino acids. Germline V gene sequence: CDR1 SGHTA, CDR2 FQGNSA. Between the trimmed V and J ends, which lost 3 bases and 5 bases, there was a span of 8 bases. CDR3 in DNA: TGTGCCAGCAGCTTTCAGGGTAATAATTCACCCCTCCACTTT. Amino acids: CASSFQGNNSPLHF.

Here the CDR3 reads CASSQASRTGGNYGYTF. The CDR3 DNA reads TGTGCCAGCAGCCAAGCCTCCCGGACAGGGGGAAACTATGGCTACACCTTC. V and J are TRBV14 and TRBJ1-2; 10 bases are shared with TRBD1. The CDR3 runs to 17 residues. V was clipped by 1 base and J by 2 bases; unmatched bases: 7. CDR1 is SGHDN and CDR2 is FVKESK in the germline V gene.

V is TRBV4-3 and J is TRBJ2-2; 10 bases agree with TRBD2. The trim removed 3 bases at V and 3 bases at J, leaving 10 bases unmatched. Germline V gene lookup returns CDR1 LGHNA and CDR2 YSLEER. The CDR3 consists of 18 residues. CDR3 region: CASSQEHALAGDTGELFF. The CDR3 DNA reads TGCGCCAGCAGCCAGGAACACGCCCTAGCGGGGGACACCGGGGAGCTGTTTTTT.

V usage is TRBV19 and J usage is TRBJ1-1, with D unclear. CDR1 and CDR2 from the germline V gene are LNHDA and SQIVND (reference sequence). Trimming removed 7 bases from V and 2 bases from J, with 14 bases in between. This CDR3 comprises 14 residues. The CDR3 region is CASTEQSFNTEAFF. In DNA form, the CDR3 reads TGTGCCAGTACGGAACAGTCTTTTAACACTGAAGCTTTCTTT.

V is TRBV11-2 and J is TRBJ2-2; possible D gene TRBD2, 6 bases. The germline V gene encodes CDR1 SGHAT and CDR2 FQNNGV. This CDR3 is 15 amino acids long. The V gene lost 3 bases and the J gene lost 4 bases, with 12 bases spanning the gap. The chain's CDR3 is CASSLVGGFTGELFF. The CDR3 nucleotides are TGTGCCAGCAGCTTGGTGGGGGGATTCACCGGGGAGCTGTTTTTT.

This clone appeared once. One junction end disagrees with the germline gene, perhaps due to a read error. The chain has TRBV7-9 and TRBJ1-1, with D hard to call. This CDR3 spans 16 amino acids. The germline V gene has CDR1 SEHNR and CDR2 FQNEAQ (reference sequence). Here the CDR3 reads CSSSPSGSVVNTEAFF. DNA for the CDR3: TGTTCCAGCAGCCCTAGCGGATCGGTGGTGAACACTGAAGCTTTCTTT. Combining the CDR3 with reference TRBV7-9 and TRBJ1-1 gives the whole variable domain DTGVSQNPRHKITKRGQNVTFRCDPISEHNRLYWYRQTLGQGPEFLTYFQNEAQLEKSRLLSDRFSAERPKGSFSTLEIQRTEQGDSAMYLCSSSPSGSVVNTEAFFGQGTRLTVV.

The V call is TRBV7-3, the J call TRBJ1-5; D unclear. The CDR3 is 13 residues long. Between the trimmed V and J ends, which lost 2 bases and 3 bases, there was a span of 5 bases. CDR1 and CDR2 (germline): SGHTA, FQGTGA. This CDR3 reads CASSLGHNQPQHF. The CDR3 bases are TGTGCCAGCAGCTTAGGCCACAATCAGCCCCAGCATTTT.

This chain links TRBV6-5 with TRBJ1-4; maybe TRBD1 (6 bases). V lost 0 bases and J 8 bases, leaving 13 bases between the germline ends. Germline CDR1 MNHEY, CDR2 SVGAGI. The CDR3 is 15 amino acids. CDR3 nucleotides: TGTGCCAGCAGTTACTCCAACCAGGGGCAAGAAAAACTGTTTTTT. Its protein product is CASSYSNQGQEKLFF.

The chain couples TRBV15 to TRBJ1-2, with 7 bases identical to TRBD1. This CDR3 contains 15 residues. J was trimmed by 7 bases and V by 0 bases; bases with no gene match: 8. CDR1 is LNHNV, CDR2 YYDKDF, per germline (reference sequence). CDR3 amino acids: CATSRDGTDMGGYTF. CDR3 coding DNA: TGTGCCACCAGCAGAGACGGGACAGATATGGGTGGCTACACCTTC. Based on the CDR3 plus reference TRBV15 and TRBJ1-2, the full variable domain is DAMVIQNPRYQVTQFGKPVTLSCSQTLNHNVMYWYQQKSSQAPKLLFHYYDKDFNNEADTPDNFQSRRPNTSFCFLDIRSPGLGDTAMYLCATSRDGTDMGGYTFGSGTRLTVV.

This rearrangement joins TRBV19 to TRBJ1-5, with TRBD1 matching over 7 bases. Germline V gene sequence: CDR1 LNHDA, CDR2 SQIVND (reference sequence). Unmatched junction bases numbered 9, after V lost 6 bases and J lost 4 bases. There are 15 residues in the CDR3. The DNA for the CDR3 is TGTGCCAGTAGCAGAAACCGGGACAGAAATCAGCCCCAGCATTTT. Its protein is CASSRNRDRNQPQHF.

In this sample, this clone turned up once. The V gene is TRBV12-5, the J gene TRBJ2-7; 8 bases agree with TRBD2. Per germline, CDR1 LGHNT and CDR2 FRNRAP. The CDR3 has 17 residues. Trimming removed 5 bases from V and 7 bases from J; junction bases left unmatched: 19. CDR3 protein: CASGATLGRDPKGEQYF. DNA for the CDR3: TGTGCTAGTGGTGCTACCCTCGGGAGGGATCCGAAGGGAGAGCAGTACTTC.

Written as DNA, the CDR3 is TGTGCCACCGGGACTTTTGATAGTGGCTACACCTTC. It specifies CATGTFDSGYTF. This chain uses TRBV28 with TRBJ1-2; a possible D gene is TRBD1 (5 bases). The CDR3 has 12 residues. Trimming removed 10 bases from V and 7 bases from J, with 16 bases in between. Germline V gives CDR1 MDHEN, CDR2 SYDVKM.

The chain is built from TRBV14 and TRBJ2-1, with 10 positions matching TRBD1. Losses at the gene ends were 2 bases for V and 2 bases for J; bases not matched to a gene: 6. Germline values: CDR1 SGHDN, CDR2 FVKESK. This CDR3 is built from 17 residues. The CDR3 loop reads CASSQIAGTGAYNEQFF. The CDR3 DNA sequence: TGTGCCAGCAGCCAAATCGCCGGGACAGGGGCCTACAATGAGCAGTTCTTC.

On this clone itself: A read error may produce the germline difference seen at one junction end. The chain carries TRBV7-7 and TRBJ2-3; D is unclear. CDR3 length: 13 residues. CDR1 SSHAT and CDR2 FNYEAQ come from the germline V gene (reference sequence). CDR3 nucleotide sequence: TGTGCTAGCAGCTTAGGTCGGTCGGATACGCAGTATTTT. Translation gives CASSLGRSDTQYF.

A single count supports this clone. The chain is built from TRBV19 and TRBJ2-1; possible D gene TRBD2, 5 bases. The CDR3 is made up of 12 amino acids. V lost 5 bases and J 9 bases, leaving 11 bases between the germline ends. Germline V gene lookup returns CDR1 LNHDA and CDR2 SQIVND (reference sequence). The CDR3 nucleotides read TGTGCCAGTAGTTCCGAGAGGGTTGAGCAGTTCTTC. Encoded protein: CASSSERVEQFF. Using reference TRBV19 and TRBJ2-1 for the parts outside the CDR3, the full variable domain is DGGITQSPKYLFRKEGQNVTLSCEQNLNHDAMYWYRQDPGQGLRLIYYSQIVNDFQKGDIAEGYSVSREKKESFPLTVTSAQKNPTAFYLCASSSERVEQFFGPGTRLTVL.

The chain couples TRBV30 to TRBJ2-1, with TRBD1 matching over 7 bases. The CDR3 loop spans 14 amino acids. Unmatched junction bases numbered 8, after V lost 3 bases and J lost 6 bases. Germline lookup yields CDR1 GTSNPN and CDR2 SVGIG (reference sequence). This CDR3 is CAWRFRDRTNEQFF. The CDR3 nucleotides are TGTGCCTGGAGATTCCGGGACAGAACCAATGAGCAGTTCTTC.

At least ten counts were recorded for this clone. The V gene is TRBV28, the J gene TRBJ1-6; D may be TRBD1 (6 bases). The CDR3 runs to 14 residues. CDR1 is MDHEN and CDR2 is SYDVKM in the germline V gene. The V gene lost 9 bases and the J gene lost 9 bases, with 18 bases spanning the gap. CDR3 DNA sequence: TGTGCCAGTTCATACCGGGACAACACTTCACCCCTCCACTTT. Translated, it gives CASSYRDNTSPLHF.

This chain links TRBV5-6 with TRBJ1-2; perhaps TRBD1 as D (5 bases). The CDR3 totals 17 residues. CDR1 SGHDT and CDR2 YYEEEE come from the germline V gene. The V and J ends lost 0 bases and 0 bases respectively, with 15 bases between them. CDR3 nucleotide sequence: TGTGCCAGCAGCTTGGATCGGTCACGCAGGGCTAACTATGGCTACACCTTC. The encoded protein is CASSLDRSRRANYGYTF. The whole variable domain, remainder taken from reference TRBV5-6 and TRBJ1-2, is DAGVTQSPTHLIKTRGQQVTLRCSPKSGHDTVSWYQQALGQGPQFIFQYYEEEERQRGNFPDRFSGHQFPNYSSELNVNALLLGDSALYLCASSLDRSRRANYGYTFGSGTRLTVV.